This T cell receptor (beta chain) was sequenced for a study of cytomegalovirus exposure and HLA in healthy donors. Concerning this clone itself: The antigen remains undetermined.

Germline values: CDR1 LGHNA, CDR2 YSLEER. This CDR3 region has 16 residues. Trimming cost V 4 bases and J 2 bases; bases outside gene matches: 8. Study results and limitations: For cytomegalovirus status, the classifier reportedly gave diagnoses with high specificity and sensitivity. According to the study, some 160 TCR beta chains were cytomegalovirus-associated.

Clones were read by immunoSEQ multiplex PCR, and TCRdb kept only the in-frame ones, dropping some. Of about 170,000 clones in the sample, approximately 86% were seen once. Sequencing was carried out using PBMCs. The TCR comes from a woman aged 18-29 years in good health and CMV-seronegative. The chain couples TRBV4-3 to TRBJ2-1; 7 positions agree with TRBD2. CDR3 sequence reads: CASSLGGLPPYNEQFF. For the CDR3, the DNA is TGCGCCAGCAGCCTGGGGGGACTACCCCCCTACAATGAGCAGTTCTTC.